The 14 T cell receptor beta chains below were found in one sample sequenced in a study of technical replicates of blood from a few donors (dated by TCRdb to 2017 to 2019). Library creation used the immunoSEQ multiplex PCR assay. Not all clones reach the TCRdb copy of this immuneACCESS table, which keeps in-frame sequences only. Checked studies attribute under half of the gap to unresolved V genes and leave the rest unexplained. The sample yields over 85,000 clones; around 96% were counted once. The ten largest account for 0.33% of the sample. Sequenced input: T cells isolated from PBMCs. These receptors were obtained from a human donor in good health.

This clone was detected many times. Other DNA sequences in the sample encode the same CDR3. The chain links TRBV30 to TRBJ1-2; D might be TRBD1 (5 bases). This CDR3 comprises 13 residues. Trimming removed 3 bases at V and 8 bases at J, with 16 bases between. The germline V gene encodes CDR1 GTSNPN and CDR2 SVGIG (reference sequence). CDR3 DNA: TGTGCCTGGAGCCCCGGGGGGGGTAAGGGCTACACCTTC. Translation: CAWSPGGGKGYTF.

The CDR3 coding sequence is TGTGCCAGCAGGTCTCGGGAGGGGTTGGAGGAGACCCAGTACTTC. Translation gives CASRSREGLEETQYF. The chain has TRBV28 and TRBJ2-5; 8 bases line up with TRBD2. CDR3 size: 15 residues. After removal of 6 bases from V and 5 bases from J, the junction contained 11 bases not matched to a gene. Germline values: CDR1 MDHEN, CDR2 SYDVKM.

The rearrangement uses TRBV19 and TRBJ1-1, with D perhaps matching TRBD1 (6 bases). From germline, CDR1 is LNHDA and CDR2 SQIVND (reference sequence). Trimming removed 7 bases at V and 10 bases at J, with 22 bases between. CDR3 length equals 14 residues. CDR3 in amino acids: CASNQKPGVVLAFF. In DNA, the CDR3 is TGTGCCAGTAACCAAAAACCAGGGGTAGTTTTAGCTTTCTTT.

The gene calls are TRBV5-1 and TRBJ1-4; the match to TRBD1 covers 7 bases. Germline loops: CDR1 SGHRS, CDR2 YFSETQ. V lost 2 bases to trimming and J lost 7 bases; unmatched junction nucleotides: 8. The CDR3 totals 15 residues. The CDR3: CASSFGTVRSEKLFF. The CDR3 DNA sequence: TGCGCCAGCAGCTTCGGGACAGTTAGGAGTGAAAAACTGTTTTTT.

The chain links TRBV13 to TRBJ2-7; D is possibly TRBD1 (5 bases). V shed 5 bases and J shed 2 bases, with 13 bases lying between them. Per germline, CDR1 PRHDT and CDR2 FYEKMQ (reference sequence). The CDR3 has 14 residues. DNA of the CDR3: TGTGCCAGCAGCCCTCCACCAGGGACCTACGAGCAGTACTTC. It is translated as CASSPPPGTYEQYF.

The chain links TRBV29-1 to TRBJ1-4; D not certain. There are 14 residues in the CDR3. Trimming took off 4 bases at V and 0 bases at J, with 9 bases between the two ends. The germline CDR1 and CDR2 sequences are SQVTM and ANQGSEA. This chain's CDR3 is CSVAVGSTNEKLFF. The CDR3 DNA follows: TGCAGCGTTGCGGTCGGGTCAACTAATGAAAAACTGTTTTTT.

V gene TRBV30 combines with J gene TRBJ2-3; no clear D gene. The CDR3 spans 11 residues. Germline-derived CDR1 and CDR2 are GTSNPN and SVGIG (reference sequence). Trimming took off 3 bases at V and 3 bases at J, with 4 bases between the two ends. CDR3 DNA sequence: TGTGCCTGGAGGAGTACAGATACGCAGTATTTT. Its translation is CAWRSTDTQYF.

The chain employs TRBV5-4 and TRBJ2-7; D gene ambiguous. Germline assignment: CDR1 SGHNT and CDR2 YYREEE (reference sequence). This CDR3 has 14 amino acids. V was trimmed by 4 bases and J by 6 bases, leaving 17 bases between them. The CDR3 loop reads CASSRSTTTGEQYF. DNA of the CDR3: TGTGCCAGCAGCCGAAGCACAACTACGGGCGAGCAGTACTTC.

The chain links TRBV5-1 to TRBJ2-3; tentative D call: TRBD2 (5 bases). Trimming removed 0 bases from V and 5 bases from J, with 22 bases in between. The CDR3 consists of 18 residues. Germline CDR1 and CDR2: SGHRS and YFSETQ. CDR3 in amino acids: CASSLGLSGMLKGDTQYF. Written as DNA, the CDR3 is TGCGCCAGCAGCTTGGGTCTTTCCGGGATGCTAAAAGGAGATACGCAGTATTTT. Together with reference TRBV5-1 and TRBJ2-3, the CDR3 gives the full variable domain: KAGVTQTPRYLIKTRGQQVTLSCSPISGHRSVSWYQQTPGQGLQFLFEYFSETQRNKGNFPGRFSGRQFSNSRSEMNVSTLELGDSALYLCASSLGLSGMLKGDTQYFGPGTRLTVL.

This chain joins TRBV5-1 and TRBJ2-7; 9 bases fit TRBD1. Germline CDR1 is SGHRS and CDR2 is YFSETQ. With 3 bases clipped from V and 3 bases from J, the junction kept 4 bases outside the gene matches. This CDR3 contains 14 residues. The CDR3 protein is CASSSGTGSYEQYF. The CDR3 DNA sequence: TGCGCCAGCAGCTCCGGGACAGGGAGCTACGAGCAGTACTTC.

The rearrangement uses TRBV28 and TRBJ1-5, with 8 bases aligning to TRBD1. This CDR3 region has 15 residues. Trimming removed 7 bases from V and 1 base from J; junction bases left unmatched: 6. The germline V gene encodes CDR1 MDHEN and CDR2 SYDVKM. The CDR3 DNA is TGTGCCAGCACGACAGGGGAGGTCAGCAATCAGCCCCAGCATTTT. Residues: CASTTGEVSNQPQHF.

The J gene is TRBJ1-1, the V gene TRBV27; 11 positions match TRBD1. CDR1 and CDR2 from the germline V gene are MNHEY and SMNVEV (reference sequence). The J segment lost 11 bases and the V segment lost 6 bases, leaving 11 bases of the junction unmatched. CDR3 length: 14 residues. CDR3 protein: CASSPRGQGGQAFF. The DNA for the CDR3 is TGTGCCAGCAGCCCTCGGGGACAGGGGGGACAGGCTTTCTTT.

The chain is built from TRBV5-6 and TRBJ2-7; 7 nucleotides agree with TRBD1. Looked up from germline, CDR1 is SGHDT and CDR2 is YYEEEE. This CDR3 has 15 amino acids. V lost 5 bases and J lost 4; bases outside the gene matches: 12. The CDR3 here is CASSSRRGLLYEQYF. CDR3 nucleotides: TGTGCCAGCAGTTCACGTAGGGGGCTCTTATACGAGCAGTACTTC.

The CDR3: CASSFWPSGNTGELFF. The CDR3 DNA reads as TGTGCCAGCAGTTTCTGGCCTAGCGGTAACACCGGGGAGCTGTTTTTT. This chain joins TRBV28 and TRBJ2-2; 7 bases line up with TRBD2. The J segment lost 2 bases and the V segment lost 3 bases, leaving 6 bases of the junction unmatched. The CDR3 is 16 residues long. The germline gives CDR1 MDHEN, CDR2 SYDVKM.